The clone carrying this TCR beta chain was counted ten times or more. Its target is not known. The V end was cut by 2 bases, the J end by 3 bases, with 0 bases between. Germline CDR1 is LGHNA and CDR2 is YNFKEQ. The CDR3 runs to 11 residues. The data were obtained in a study of human T cells and chemical hapten exposure. Study observations and caveats: After DPC sensitization, TCRs above 1 in 1000 frequency showed no change.

Within the library, unique molecular identifiers were attached to each individual cDNA molecule. MiXCR, run by TCRdb on the RACE reads, gives a single entry per CDR3 protein. The sample shows roughly 100,000 distinct CDR3 sequences, around 10% of them seen only once. Indicated time point: pre-sensitization, week 0. Noted treatment: therapeutic diphenylcyclopropenone sensitization with weekly scalp DPC. Ahead of applying each patch test, blood was sampled. Specimen: whole blood, collected in connection with sensitization to the hapten diphenylcyclopropenone (DPC). The J gene is TRBJ2-3, the V gene TRBV4-2, with D uncertain. This receptor was identified in a woman between 45 and 65 years old with alopecia areata. Some clones in this sample may be carry-over from other donors' samples. CDR3: CASSQTDTQYF. For the CDR3, the DNA is TGTGCCAGCAGCCAAACAGATACGCAGTATTTT.